The sequence of this TCR beta chain was determined in a study of CXCR3-negative and CXCR3-positive naive CD8 T cells. The CDR3 is 13 residues long. Germline V gene sequence: CDR1 SQVTM, CDR2 ANQGSEA. Study-level findings and limits: Compared with CXCR3-negative naive cells, CXCR3-positive naive cells showed more hydrophobic TRB CDR3s. Diversity proved comparably high across both naive subsets and much lower in memory CD8+ cells. Naive cells, whether CXCR3-negative or CXCR3-positive, had similar TRBV-TRBJ usage, while memory cells differed.

A note on this clonotype: The antigen is unknown.

In preparing the TRB cDNA libraries, 5' RACE with UMI labels was used. TCRdb reworked the 5' RACE reads into one entry per CDR3 protein, no DNA. The sample has roughly 110,000 distinct CDR3 sequences. Material for sequencing was naive CXCR3+ CD8+ T cells from blood. Sample subset: CD45RO-CCR7+CD27+CD95- naive CD8+ T cells expressing CXCR3 (TNR3+). The V call is TRBV29-1, the J call TRBJ2-2; TCRdb's assignment of TRBD1 cannot be checked, as there is no DNA. The source is a human donor in good health. Some clones in this sample may be carry-over from other donors' samples. The CDR3 loop reads CSVGWGKHGELFF.